The rows below give T cell receptor beta chains drawn from one sample of a study of blood T cell repertoires in COVID-19. The data were produced by immunoSEQ multiplex PCR, yet TCRdb's version contains in-frame clones alone and is incomplete. The sample consists of about 360,000 clones, roughly 80% of them appearing once. The source material was peripheral blood. The receptor set was obtained from a human donor with acute or convalescent COVID-19. The donor label of this sample is uncertain. Each CDR3 is given with its conserved first and last residue. The D gene is left open where the match is weak. Part of the rows lack a size; the others show once, few, many or a class for expanded clones.

d_gene	v_gene	j_gene	abundance	len	CDR3nt	CDR3aa
-	TRBV6-2/TRBV6-3	TRBJ1-6	-	17	TGTGCCAGCAGTTACGACGGCAGGGGATTTGGTAATTCACCCCTCCACTTT	CASSYDGRGFGNSPLHF
-	TRBV18	TRBJ2-7	once	14	TGTGCCAGCTCACCCGACAGGAACTCCTACGAGCAGTACTTC	CASSPDRNSYEQYF
-	TRBV2	TRBJ1-2	few	20	TGTGCCAGCAGGAACTTACCGGGACTAACCCCTTGGGAACTAAGCTATGGCTACACCTTC	CASRNLPGLTPWELSYGYTF
TRBD2	TRBV10-3	TRBJ2-1	few	15	TGTGCCATCAGTCCGCGGGCTAGCGGTGACAATGAGCAGTTCTTC	CAISPRASGDNEQFF
-	TRBV15	TRBJ1-1	once	17	TGTGCCACCAGCAGAGACCTCGCGAACTCAGGGAACACTGAAGCTTTCTTT	CATSRDLANSGNTEAFF
-	TRBV7-9	TRBJ2-1	-	15	TGTGCCAGCAGCCCCGCCGGGGTAGCCTACAATGAGCAGTTCTTC	CASSPAGVAYNEQFF
TRBD1	TRBV15	TRBJ2-1	-	16	TGTGCCACCAGCAGAGATCGAGGACAGGGACGCGATGAGCAGTTCTTC	CATSRDRGQGRDEQFF
TRBD1	TRBV5-1	TRBJ2-3	-	18	TGCGCCAGCAGCCCCGGGACAGGGGGTCTATTTGGTGCAGATACGCAGTATTTT	CASSPGTGGLFGADTQYF
TRBD1	TRBV6-1	TRBJ2-7	-	15	TGTGCCAGCAGTGAATTCGGGACAGTGAGCTACGAGCAGTACTTC	CASSEFGTVSYEQYF
-	TRBV3-1/TRBV3-2	TRBJ2-7	-	17	TGTGCCAGCAGCCAAGATCGGAGGCAGATGTTCTCCTACGAGCAGTACTTC	CASSQDRRQMFSYEQYF
-	TRBV6-5	TRBJ2-3	-	15	TGTGCCATCCGCCCCGACTGGGGCCGCACAGATACGCAGTATTTT	CAIRPDWGRTDTQYF
-	TRBV5-6	TRBJ1-4	-	14	TGTGCCAGCAGCTTGGGACAGAATAATGAAAAACTGTTTTTT	CASSLGQNNEKLFF
-	TRBV27	TRBJ1-2	-	13	TGTGCCAGCAGCGATACAGGGTTCTATGGCTACACCTTC	CASSDTGFYGYTF
-	TRBV7-9	TRBJ1-2	-	15	TGTGCCAGCAGCTTAGGACAGTCGGTTCAGCTTGGCTACACCTTC	CASSLGQSVQLGYTF
-	TRBV15	TRBJ2-5	-	13	TGTGCCACCAGCAGAGATAGGGGGGAGACCCAGTACTTC	CATSRDRGETQYF
-	TRBV5-5	TRBJ1-1	-	16	TGTGCCAGCAGCTTAGCGGCCGGGACAAGGAACACTGAAGCTTTCTTT	CASSLAAGTRNTEAFF
-	TRBV18	TRBJ1-2	-	14	TGTGCCAGCTCACCAGGACAGCAAATGGGGGGCTACACCTTC	CASSPGQQMGGYTF
-	TRBV5-5	TRBJ1-1	-	15	TGTGCCAGCAGCTTATCCGGACTATCGAACACTGAAGCTTTCTTT	CASSLSGLSNTEAFF
-	TRBV7-9	TRBJ1-2	-	17	TGTGCCAGCAGCTTTGTCGGAGAAAGATTTAACCGCTATGGCTACACCTTC	CASSFVGERFNRYGYTF
-	TRBV19	TRBJ1-6	-	14	TGTGCCAGCCCCCCCACAGTCTATAATTCACCCCTCCACTTT	CASPPTVYNSPLHF
TRBD2	TRBV7-9	TRBJ2-1	once	16	TGTGCCAGCAGCGAAAGCGGGAGGGGGTCCTACAATGAGCAGTTCTTC	CASSESGRGSYNEQFF
TRBD1	TRBV6-5	TRBJ1-2	-	14	TGTGCCACTAGTTACACAGGGGATCCCTTTGGCTACACCTTC	CATSYTGDPFGYTF
-	TRBV30	TRBJ1-4	few	12	TGTGCCTGGAACGACTTGGGTGGAAAACTGTTTTTT	CAWNDLGGKLFF
-	TRBV10-1	TRBJ2-7	-	12	TGCGCCAGCGCCGGGACATTCTACGAGCAGTACTTC	CASAGTFYEQYF
TRBD1	TRBV2	TRBJ1-1	-	14	TGTGCCAGCGACCGGACAGGTGAGAACACTGAAGCTTTCTTT	CASDRTGENTEAFF
-	TRBV4-1	TRBJ2-1	-	15	TGCGCCAGCAGCCAAACAGGAGTCTCCTACAATGAGCAGTTCTTC	CASSQTGVSYNEQFF
-	TRBV6-1	TRBJ2-7	few	14	TGTGCCAGCAGTGAGTTTCAGGGATCGAGGGAGCAGTACTTC	CASSEFQGSREQYF
-	TRBV28	TRBJ1-5	-	14	TGTGCCAGCAGTGTTGACTTTAGCAATCAGCCCCAGCATTTT	CASSVDFSNQPQHF
TRBD2	TRBV14	TRBJ2-1	-	18	TGTGCCAGCAGCCGTCTAGGGGCGGGGGGGCCGGCTTACAATGAGCAGTTCTTC	CASSRLGAGGPAYNEQFF
TRBD1	TRBV19	TRBJ1-4	-	17	TGTGCCAGCAGACACCGGGACAGGGATGTATCTAATGAAAAACTGTTTTTT	CASRHRDRDVSNEKLFF
-	TRBV2	TRBJ1-6	once	12	TGTGCCAGCAGTGAAGTCCGGGGATCCCTCCACTTT	CASSEVRGSLHF
-	TRBV3-1/TRBV3-2	TRBJ1-1	-	13	TGTGCCAGCAGCCGACTGCAGAACACTGAAGCTTTCTTT	CASSRLQNTEAFF
TRBD1	TRBV7-9	TRBJ2-1	-	16	TGTGCCAGCAGCTTAAGAACAGGGGGCAGGAACAATGAGCAGTTCTTC	CASSLRTGGRNNEQFF
TRBD2	TRBV7-7	TRBJ2-2	-	16	TGTGCCAGCAGCCCGGGAGGGAGAGGGAACACCGGGGAGCTGTTTTTT	CASSPGGRGNTGELFF
-	TRBV30	TRBJ1-6	few	15	TGTGCCTCCTCTCCGGGGAGGGGAACTAATTCACCCCTCCACTTT	CASSPGRGTNSPLHF